This is a list of T cell receptor beta chains from one sample in a study of shared T cell receptors in the human thymus. Profiling relied on immunoSEQ multiplex PCR, and the TCRdb table lists in-frame clones only, not all of them. Of about 730,000 clones listed, roughly 88% are singletons. This sample was also put to use in a study of human thymus T cells.

Material: thymocytes. The receptors derive from a girl under three years old with a congenital heart defect. The CDR3 runs from the conserved cysteine through the conserved F or W.

v_call cdr3_aa
TRBV27 CASRETGTRIPIPNLAKNIQYF
TRBV13 CASSLRGQGQETQYF
TRBV5-1 CASSLEGQHTTYGYTF
TRBV6-6 CASSWTVANSPLHF
TRBV9 CASGSRDSRTSEKLFF
TRBV23-1 CASSQSGTGEAYEQYF
TRBV2 CASSDWTSGGSSTDTQYF
TRBV4-1 CASSPSGVYTEAFF
TRBV5-1 CASSLDRTADSPLHF
TRBV4-1 CASSNRDRSEDTQYF
TRBV5-1 CASSLGRVRGRNGYTF
TRBV23-1 CASTTGQGPGGQYF
TRBV7-9 CASSLPSHEKLFF
TRBV28 CASSLLRGCEQFF
TRBV9 CASSASRGTHRECQETQYF
TRBV9 CASSPRPDRGPLFF
TRBV28 CASSLGEYSHRASYEQYF
TRBV2 CASRTSGTALWPLWGTNGYTF
TRBV4-1 CASSQEDLGQVKNTEAFF
TRBV2 CASSERERGHRDTEAFF
TRBV5-1 CASSLGQADEQYF
TRBV7-6 CASSLGGPSAGEETQYF
TRBV5-6 CASSYLGGLYNEQFF
TRBV19 CASKKDRGDFGYTF
TRBV27 CASRQGSRGQPQHF
TRBV5-1 CASSLAPIENIQYF
TRBV10-3 CAISESAVPGGPLHF
TRBV6-9 CARTTHRVHYGYTF
TRBV25-1 CASGDYSGTIGNTIYF
TRBV28 CASRQTGTGGTSRDDQPQHF
TRBV20-1 CSASSAREQYF
TRBV4-1 CASSKGRGTIRKTDTQYF
TRBV7-6 CASSLDLVGDRGGTDTQYF
TRBV23-1 CASSRGDEQFF
TRBV7-2 CASSLGKGVLTDTQYF
TRBV4-3 CASSQDVHLRYEQYF
TRBV7-9 CASSLEGQGSTF
TRBV2 CASSEPTGGLYGYTF
TRBV9 CASSVGDTTGAPDNEQFF
TRBV14 CASSPGQPFYGYTF
TRBV14 CASSQGLIKQGGIMNTEAFF
TRBV27 CASSLFPDRYYGYTF
TRBV18 CASSPPGGTAALYEQYF
TRBV14 CASSHDRGFYQETQYF
TRBV6-1 CASSELGQNASTDTQYF
TRBV6-5 CASSRLAVGEQYF
TRBV11-2 CASSPGGLGAYPSSEQYF
TRBV12-5 CASGLEQGRPDNSPLHF